This TCR beta chain was identified in a study of T-cell reconstitution after alpha-beta-depleted transplantation in children. Construction of the TCRbeta library involved unique molecular identifiers. TCRdb reprocessed the PCR reads with MiXCR, giving one entry per CDR3 protein. Found here are more than 500,000 distinct CDR3 sequences, 10% to 12% of them singletons; the top ten hold around 15%. The CDR3 covers 12 residues. The V and J ends lost 5 bases and 3 bases respectively, with 8 bases between them. Germline V gene sequence: CDR1 SEHNR, CDR2 FQNEAQ (reference sequence). On this clonotype itself: Its antigen is not identified.

Study-wide results and caveats: High day-60 TCRbeta diversity in some patients came from surviving recipient T cells and thymic progenitors. Expanded graft clones, several hundred of them, were reportedly the source of alpha-beta T cells about two months after transplant. Newly produced T cells mostly accounted for T-cell counts and diversity one year post-transplant.

The source was PBMCs, mostly from graft donor cells, collected 180 days after TCRalphabeta/CD19-depleted stem cell transplant. This chain uses TRBV7-9 with TRBJ2-7; maybe TRBD2 (5 bases). This receptor was obtained from a female patient younger than 10 who had a stem cell transplant for aplastic anemia, so the T cells may come from the graft donor. This CDR3 reads CASSQADYEQYV. Here the CDR3 DNA reads TGTGCCAGCAGCCAAGCGGACTACGAGCAGTACGTC.